Listed below are T cell receptor beta chains from one sample, sequenced in a study of shared clonotypes between healthy human individuals. Only in-frame clones appear in the TCRdb table, and some are missing; sequencing was by immunoSEQ multiplex PCR. The sample has 550,000 to 800,000 clones; less than 95% are singletons. Sequencing input: memory CD8+ T cells from PBMCs. The receptors were sampled from a man younger than 35 in good health. Some clones in this sample may be carry-over from other donors' samples. CDR3s include the opening cysteine and the closing phenylalanine or tryptophan. The order of the fields is CDR3 DNA, CDR3 protein, J gene, V gene, clone size, D gene. D genes are given only for firm matches. Clone size appears in some rows only: once, few, many, or a class for an expanded clone.

cdr3_nt: TGTGCCAGCAGCCCCCCCTGGGTCCTCCAAGAGACCCAGTACTTC; cdr3_aa: CASSPPWVLQETQYF; j_call: TRBJ2-5; v_call: TRBV28; clone_size: .; d_call: .
cdr3_nt: TGTGCCAGCATAAATAGACAGAGCAATGAGCAGTTCTTC; cdr3_aa: CASINRQSNEQFF; j_call: TRBJ2-1; v_call: TRBV6-5; clone_size: .; d_call: .
cdr3_nt: TGTGCCAGCAGCCCCTTGGGGGCAGTCTATGGCTACACCTTC; cdr3_aa: CASSPLGAVYGYTF; j_call: TRBJ1-2; v_call: TRBV7-9; clone_size: once; d_call: .
cdr3_nt: TGTGCCAGCAGTTTGGGGGCGGTGGACGAGCAGTACTTC; cdr3_aa: CASSLGAVDEQYF; j_call: TRBJ2-7; v_call: TRBV27; clone_size: .; d_call: .
cdr3_nt: TGTGCCAGCAGTCTGGACAGTAGCAATCAGCCCCAGCATTTT; cdr3_aa: CASSLDSSNQPQHF; j_call: TRBJ1-5; v_call: TRBV28; clone_size: .; d_call: .
cdr3_nt: TGTGCCAGCAGCGCCCGGGAACTCGCCCGGGAAGCTTTCTTT; cdr3_aa: CASSARELAREAFF; j_call: TRBJ1-1; v_call: TRBV9; clone_size: once; d_call: .
cdr3_nt: TGTGCCAGTAGTTTGGCCGGGTCTGGAAACACCATATATTTT; cdr3_aa: CASSLAGSGNTIYF; j_call: TRBJ1-3; v_call: TRBV19; clone_size: .; d_call: .
cdr3_nt: TGTGCCAGCAGTGGACGGGCCCCTTTTGAACGGACTGGGACCCAGTACTTC; cdr3_aa: CASSGRAPFERTGTQYF; j_call: TRBJ2-5; v_call: TRBV28; clone_size: .; d_call: .
cdr3_nt: TGTGCCAGCAGTATATGGGATCAAAGCAATGAGCAGTTCTTC; cdr3_aa: CASSIWDQSNEQFF; j_call: TRBJ2-1; v_call: TRBV9; clone_size: many; d_call: .
cdr3_nt: TGTGCCAGCAGTGGAGAGGCAGAAGGGTACGAGCAGTACTTC; cdr3_aa: CASSGEAEGYEQYF; j_call: TRBJ2-7; v_call: TRBV2; clone_size: .; d_call: .
cdr3_nt: TGTGCCAGCAGTCCCTTACAGGGCACTTGGTACGAGCAGTACTTC; cdr3_aa: CASSPLQGTWYEQYF; j_call: TRBJ2-7; v_call: TRBV27; clone_size: .; d_call: .
cdr3_nt: TGTGCCAGTAGTATACCCGGTGTTTCGGGATATAGCAATCAGCCCCAGCATTTT; cdr3_aa: CASSIPGVSGYSNQPQHF; j_call: TRBJ1-5; v_call: TRBV19; clone_size: .; d_call: .
cdr3_nt: TGTGCCAGCAGTGGAAATCGGAGGGTCCCCTCCTACGAGCAGTACTTC; cdr3_aa: CASSGNRRVPSYEQYF; j_call: TRBJ2-7; v_call: TRBV27; clone_size: .; d_call: .
cdr3_nt: TGTGCCAGCAGCTTGTCACTCGATGGCTACACCTTC; cdr3_aa: CASSLSLDGYTF; j_call: TRBJ1-2; v_call: TRBV5-4; clone_size: few; d_call: .
cdr3_nt: TGTGCCAGCGGGGCCCTGCCTAACTATGGCTACACCTTC; cdr3_aa: CASGALPNYGYTF; j_call: TRBJ1-2; v_call: TRBV5-4; clone_size: .; d_call: .
cdr3_nt: TGTGCCAGCAGCCAAAGATTAGCTGAACTCTACGAGCAGTACTTC; cdr3_aa: CASSQRLAELYEQYF; j_call: TRBJ2-7; v_call: TRBV5-5; clone_size: .; d_call: .
cdr3_nt: TGTGCCAGCAGCCGGACAGGGCGGAGCTCCTACGAGCAGTACTTC; cdr3_aa: CASSRTGRSSYEQYF; j_call: TRBJ2-7; v_call: TRBV5-4; clone_size: .; d_call: TRBD1
cdr3_nt: TGTGCCAGCAGCTTCGAACCTAGGGCCCAGCATTTT; cdr3_aa: CASSFEPRAQHF; j_call: TRBJ1-5; v_call: TRBV5-8; clone_size: .; d_call: .
cdr3_nt: TGTGCCAGCAGTGCTACTAGCGGTAGTACAGATACGCAGTATTTT; cdr3_aa: CASSATSGSTDTQYF; j_call: TRBJ2-3; v_call: TRBV6-5; clone_size: .; d_call: TRBD2
cdr3_nt: TGTGCCAGCAGCCGCCGGGGGCCCAACCCTGCCTACGAGCAGTACTTC; cdr3_aa: CASSRRGPNPAYEQYF; j_call: TRBJ2-7; v_call: TRBV7-9; clone_size: once; d_call: .
cdr3_nt: TGTGCCAGCAGCTCCGGAAGCGAGCAGTACTTC; cdr3_aa: CASSSGSEQYF; j_call: TRBJ2-7; v_call: TRBV11-2; clone_size: .; d_call: .
cdr3_nt: TGTGCCAGCAGTTTTGGTGGCCCTCGGGGGCATTTT; cdr3_aa: CASSFGGPRGHF; j_call: TRBJ1-5; v_call: TRBV28; clone_size: .; d_call: .
cdr3_nt: TGTGCCAGCAGCGTAGTGAGTGGTACTGAAGCTTTCTTT; cdr3_aa: CASSVVSGTEAFF; j_call: TRBJ1-1; v_call: TRBV9; clone_size: .; d_call: .
cdr3_nt: TGTGCCAGCAGCTTAGAGGCGGGAGGTCCCGGGAACAATGAGCAGTTCTTC; cdr3_aa: CASSLEAGGPGNNEQFF; j_call: TRBJ2-1; v_call: TRBV7-6; clone_size: .; d_call: TRBD2
cdr3_nt: TGTGCCAGCAGCTTATCTAGGGGGCCCTACGAGCAGTACTTC; cdr3_aa: CASSLSRGPYEQYF; j_call: TRBJ2-7; v_call: TRBV7-2; clone_size: .; d_call: TRBD1
cdr3_nt: TGCGCCAGCAGCCACTTAGGCGGGACACCGAGCTCCTACAATGAGCAGTTCTTC; cdr3_aa: CASSHLGGTPSSYNEQFF; j_call: TRBJ2-1; v_call: TRBV4-1; clone_size: .; d_call: .
cdr3_nt: TGTGCCAGCAGCAAAGTCAAGCTAGCGGCTAGCACAGATACGCAGTATTTT; cdr3_aa: CASSKVKLAASTDTQYF; j_call: TRBJ2-3; v_call: TRBV21-1; clone_size: .; d_call: .
cdr3_nt: TGTGCCAGCAGCTCGCAATGGGACAGCATGAACACTGAAGCTTTCTTT; cdr3_aa: CASSSQWDSMNTEAFF; j_call: TRBJ1-1; v_call: TRBV13; clone_size: .; d_call: TRBD1
cdr3_nt: TGTGCCAGTAGTAAATTGGATTGGGGACTAAAAGAGACCCAGTACTTC; cdr3_aa: CASSKLDWGLKETQYF; j_call: TRBJ2-5; v_call: TRBV19; clone_size: .; d_call: TRBD2
cdr3_nt: TGTGCCAGCTGTCCCGATGCGGTGGTTTTTTGCTACGAGCAGTACTTC; cdr3_aa: CASCPDAVVFCYEQYF; j_call: TRBJ2-7; v_call: TRBV28; clone_size: .; d_call: .
cdr3_nt: TGTGCCAGCAGTGACTCGCGGGGGCGCGTACGTCAGCCCCAGCATTTT; cdr3_aa: CASSDSRGRVRQPQHF; j_call: TRBJ1-5; v_call: TRBV6-4; clone_size: once; d_call: .
cdr3_nt: TGTGCCAGCAGCTTGACCGGGACAGGGGGGCGTCGAGAGACCCAGTACTTC; cdr3_aa: CASSLTGTGGRRETQYF; j_call: TRBJ2-5; v_call: TRBV7-9; clone_size: .; d_call: TRBD1
cdr3_nt: TGTGCCAGCAGTGAACCGGGACAGGGGGTTTTTTTGCGCTTC; cdr3_aa: CASSEPGQGVFLRF; j_call: TRBJ1-2; v_call: TRBV11-2; clone_size: .; d_call: TRBD1
cdr3_nt: TGTGCCAGCAGTGGACTTCGGGACAGACTTCGCCTGTTTTTT; cdr3_aa: CASSGLRDRLRLFF; j_call: TRBJ1-4; v_call: TRBV6-5; clone_size: once; d_call: TRBD1
cdr3_nt: TGTGCCAGCAGTTACACGGCACAGGGGGCCGAGGCAGATACGCAGTATTTT; cdr3_aa: CASSYTAQGAEADTQYF; j_call: TRBJ2-3; v_call: TRBV28; clone_size: .; d_call: TRBD1
cdr3_nt: TGTGCCAGCAGCAAAAGGGGAGATGAGACTAGCGGATTCTACGAGCAGTACTTC; cdr3_aa: CASSKRGDETSGFYEQYF; j_call: TRBJ2-7; v_call: TRBV21-1; clone_size: .; d_call: .
cdr3_nt: TGTGCCAGCAGTTTTTACGGCGGGGGTGGCTACACCTTC; cdr3_aa: CASSFYGGGGYTF; j_call: TRBJ1-2; v_call: TRBV27; clone_size: .; d_call: .
cdr3_nt: TGTGCCAGCAGCCCTCAGACAGGGCGGTGGTACGAGCAGTACTTC; cdr3_aa: CASSPQTGRWYEQYF; j_call: TRBJ2-7; v_call: TRBV6-5; clone_size: few; d_call: TRBD1
cdr3_nt: TGCGCCAGCAGCCAACCGGACTCGAATGAAAAACTGTTTTTT; cdr3_aa: CASSQPDSNEKLFF; j_call: TRBJ1-4; v_call: TRBV4-3; clone_size: .; d_call: .
cdr3_nt: TGTGCCACCAGCACACAGGATGTAGACCAGCCCCAGCATTTT; cdr3_aa: CATSTQDVDQPQHF; j_call: TRBJ1-5; v_call: TRBV15; clone_size: .; d_call: .